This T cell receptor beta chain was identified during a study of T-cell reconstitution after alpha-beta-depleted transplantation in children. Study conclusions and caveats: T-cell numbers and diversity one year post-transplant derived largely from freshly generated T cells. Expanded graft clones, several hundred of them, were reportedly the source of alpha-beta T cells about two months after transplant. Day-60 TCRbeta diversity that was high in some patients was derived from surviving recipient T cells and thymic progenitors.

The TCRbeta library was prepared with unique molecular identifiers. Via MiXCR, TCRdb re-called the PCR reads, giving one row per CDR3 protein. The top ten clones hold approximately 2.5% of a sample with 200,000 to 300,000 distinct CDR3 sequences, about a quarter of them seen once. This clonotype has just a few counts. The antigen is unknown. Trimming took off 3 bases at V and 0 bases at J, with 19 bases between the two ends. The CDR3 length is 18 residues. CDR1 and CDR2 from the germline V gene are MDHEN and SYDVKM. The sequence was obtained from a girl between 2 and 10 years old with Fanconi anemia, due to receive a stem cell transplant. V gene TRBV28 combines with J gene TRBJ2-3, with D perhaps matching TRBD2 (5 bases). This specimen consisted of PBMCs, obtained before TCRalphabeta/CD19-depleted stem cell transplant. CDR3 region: CASSFPPTLVRSTDTQYF. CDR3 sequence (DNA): TGTGCCAGCAGTTTTCCACCTACACTAGTGAGGAGCACAGATACGCAGTATTTT.